Shown below are 11 T cell receptor beta chains from a single sample sequenced in a study of shared clonotypes between healthy human individuals. Naive CD8 cells lacked CD45RO, underwent positive selection for CCR7 and left out terminally differentiated effector memory CD45RA+ cells. Clones were read by immunoSEQ multiplex PCR, and TCRdb kept only the in-frame ones, dropping some. Here the sample spans some 2.1 million clones, about 94% being singletons. Input material: naive CD8+ T cells sorted from blood. The receptors stem from a man aged 18 to 29 in good health.

This sequence joins TRBV5-8 and TRBJ2-3; tentative D call: TRBD2 (6 bases). The germline V gene has CDR1 SGHTS and CDR2 YDEGEE. This CDR3 is built from 15 residues. Trimming removed 4 bases at V and 2 bases at J, with 14 bases between. CDR3 sequence reads: CASSLLGGATDTQYF. Written as DNA, the CDR3 is TGTGCCAGCAGCCTGCTGGGCGGGGCCACAGATACGCAGTATTTT.

Comments on this clone: An end of the junction does not agree with germline; a read error may underlie this. Other nucleotide sequences in the sample specify the same CDR3. V is TRBV6-1 and J is TRBJ2-5, with a tentative D call TRBD2 (5 bases). This CDR3 is 15 amino acids long. Germline assignment: CDR1 MNHNS and CDR2 SASEGT. The CDR3, as DNA: TGTGCCAGCAGTGAGGCAAGGGTGAGGGAAGAGACACAGTACTTC. Translated: CASSEARVREETQYF.

V is TRBV30 and J is TRBJ1-2; 7 nucleotides match TRBD1. Germline trimming cut 8 bases from V and 8 bases from J; bases unmatched to any gene: 5. Germline values: CDR1 GTSNPN, CDR2 SVGIG (reference sequence). CDR3 length equals 10 residues. Here the CDR3 DNA reads TGTGCCGGAGACAGGGAGGGCTACACCTTC. Amino acids: CAGDREGYTF.

The J gene is TRBJ1-2, the V gene TRBV27; 7 bases are a match to TRBD1. V shed 7 bases, J shed 1 base, and the junction held 6 bases outside the gene matches. CDR3 length: 14 amino acids. CDR1 is MNHEY and CDR2 is SMNVEV in the germline V gene (reference sequence). The DNA for the CDR3 is TGTGCCAGCACTATGACAGGGAGTAACTATGGCTACACCTTC. Protein sequence: CASTMTGSNYGYTF.

This chain connects TRBV6-6 to TRBJ2-2; D remains ambiguous. The CDR3 has 16 amino acids. V gave up 0 bases and J gave up 0 bases, with 8 bases separating them. Germline V CDR1 and CDR2: MNHNY, SVGAGI (reference sequence). The CDR3 sequence is CASSYSWAANTGELFF. The CDR3 bases are TGTGCCAGCAGTTACTCGTGGGCCGCGAACACCGGGGAGCTGTTTTTT.

The gene calls are TRBV7-9 and TRBJ2-7; either TRBD1 or TRBD2 may supply D (6 bases each). The CDR3 is 15 residues long. Deletions cut 5 bases from V and 3 bases from J, with 17 bases between. Per germline, CDR1 SEHNR and CDR2 FQNEAQ (reference sequence). The CDR3 DNA reads as TGTGCCAGCAGCGCTGCGGGACATAAAGACTACGAGCAGTACTTC. This translates into CASSAAGHKDYEQYF.

The chain links TRBV5-1 to TRBJ1-1; TRBD1 aligns across 9 bases. The CDR3 covers 14 residues. V shed 4 bases and J 6 bases; nucleotides not matched to a gene: 7. Germline V CDR1 and CDR2: SGHRS, YFSETQ. Here the CDR3 DNA reads TGCGCCAGCAGCCCCGGGACAGGGTTTTCTGAAGCTTTCTTT. It translates to CASSPGTGFSEAFF.

The rearrangement links TRBV7-8 to TRBJ2-5, with TRBD1 matching 7 bases. CDR3 length: 15 residues. The V segment lost 1 base and the J segment 5 bases; nucleotides outside the gene matches: 7. Germline V gene data show CDR1 as SGHVS and CDR2 as FQNEAQ. The CDR3 coding sequence is TGTGCCAGCAGCTTAGTGACAGGGAAGGTGGAGACCCAGTACTTC. It encodes CASSLVTGKVETQYF.

This chain uses TRBV6-4 with TRBJ1-2; tentatively, D is TRBD1 (5 bases). CDR3 length equals 16 residues. With 3 bases removed from V and 2 bases from J, the gap between germline ends came to 16 bases. Germline values: CDR1 MRHNA, CDR2 SNTAGT. The DNA of the CDR3 is TGTGCCAGCAGTGAATTCACGCGGGGCAGGAACTATGGCTACACCTTC. Encoded protein: CASSEFTRGRNYGYTF.

The rearrangement links TRBV4-1 to TRBJ1-5, with 8 bases aligning to TRBD1. Germline loops: CDR1 MGHRA, CDR2 YSYEKL. V was pared by 0 bases and J by 0 bases, with 10 bases of the junction left unmatched. The CDR3 runs to 19 residues. Written as DNA, the CDR3 is TGCGCCAGCAGCCAAGATCTGGACAGGGAGGAATATAGCAATCAGCCCCAGCATTTT. It yields the protein CASSQDLDREEYSNQPQHF.

The chain combines TRBV4-1 with TRBJ2-1; 11 bases line up with TRBD2. The CDR3 is 18 residues long. Germline V lookup: CDR1 MGHRA, CDR2 YSYEKL. V was clipped by 0 bases and J by 0 bases; unmatched bases: 4. The CDR3 nucleotides read TGCGCCAGCAGCCAAGAGGATAGCGGGAGGGTCTCCTACAATGAGCAGTTCTTC. Encoded protein: CASSQEDSGRVSYNEQFF.